This entry features one T cell receptor beta chain sequence. Its specificity is unknown. Researchers made TCR beta libraries by using iRepertoire HTBI primers and running Arm-PCR on CDR3 regions. TCRdb itself ran the multiplex PCR reads through MiXCR, one entry per CDR3 protein. There are some 560,000 distinct CDR3 sequences in the sample; 15% to 20% occur only once, and 20% to 25% lies in the top ten. The data were obtained in a study of regulatory T cells in long-lasting Graves disease. Overall study results and limits: Gene preferences differed: TRBV28, TRBJ1-2, TRBJ2-5 in persistent cases.

Germline loops: CDR1 MGHRA, CDR2 YSYEKL. The CDR3 sequence is 14 residues long. V lost 4 bases and J lost 6, with 13 bases in between. Time point specified: newly diagnosed GD, antithyroid drugs for less than 3 months. Construction of the TCR library relied on RNA isolated from PBMCs. These data also featured in a second study, about T cells in Graves' hyperthyroidism and ophthalmopathy. As that report states: First-round RT-PCR targeting the TCR CDR3 was performed with the HTBI primer set. Blood shared most expanded thyroid clonotypes above 0.001. Ophthalmopathy was told apart from stable hyperthyroidism by a 13 V-J model.

The V and J genes are TRBV4-1 and TRBJ2-1, with D unclear. The TCR originated in a woman aged 35-60 years with Graves disease. This sample comprised peripheral blood mononuclear cells (PBMCs), obtained at new diagnosis, from a patient treated with antithyroid drugs. The CDR3 DNA sequence: TGCGCCAGCAGCCCCCCGAAGAGCGTCAATGAGCAGTTCTTC. Amino acids: CASSPPKSVNEQFF.